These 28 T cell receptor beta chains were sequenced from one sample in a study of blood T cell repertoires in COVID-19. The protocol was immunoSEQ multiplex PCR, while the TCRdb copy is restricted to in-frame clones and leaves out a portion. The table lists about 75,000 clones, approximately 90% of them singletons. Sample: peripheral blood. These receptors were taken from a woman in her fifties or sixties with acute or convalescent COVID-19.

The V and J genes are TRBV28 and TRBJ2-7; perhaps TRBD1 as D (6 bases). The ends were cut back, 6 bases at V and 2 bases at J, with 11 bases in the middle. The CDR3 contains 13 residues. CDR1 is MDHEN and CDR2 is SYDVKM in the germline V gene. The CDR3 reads CASSRTDAYEQYF. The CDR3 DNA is TGTGCCAGCAGCCGGACAGACGCCTACGAGCAGTACTTC. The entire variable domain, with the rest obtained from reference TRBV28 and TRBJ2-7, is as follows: DVKVTQSSRYLVKRTGEKVFLECVQDMDHENMFWYRQDPGLGLRLIYFSYDVKMKEKGDIPEGYSVSREKKERFSLILESASTNQTSMYLCASSRTDAYEQYFGPGTRLTVT.

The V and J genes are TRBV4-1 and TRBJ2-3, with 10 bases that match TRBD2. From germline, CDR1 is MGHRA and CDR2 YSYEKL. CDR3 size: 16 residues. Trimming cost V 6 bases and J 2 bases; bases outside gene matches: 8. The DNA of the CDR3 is TGCGCCAGCAGTGTTAGCGGGGGGCCATTCACAGATACGCAGTATTTT. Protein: CASSVSGGPFTDTQYF.

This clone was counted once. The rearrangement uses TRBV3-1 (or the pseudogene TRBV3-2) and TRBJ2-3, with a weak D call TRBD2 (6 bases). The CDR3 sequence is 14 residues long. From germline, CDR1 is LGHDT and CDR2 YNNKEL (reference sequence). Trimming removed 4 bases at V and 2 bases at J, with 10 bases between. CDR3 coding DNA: TGTGCCAGCAGCCTTGGACTAACCACAGATACGCAGTATTTT. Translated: CASSLGLTTDTQYF.

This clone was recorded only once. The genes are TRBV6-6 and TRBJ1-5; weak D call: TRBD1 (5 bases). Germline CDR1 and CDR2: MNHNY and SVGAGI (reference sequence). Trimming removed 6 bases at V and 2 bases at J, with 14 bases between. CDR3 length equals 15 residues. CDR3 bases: TGTGCCAGCAGAATCCAGGGTTCCGGCAATCAGCCCCAGCATTTT. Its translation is CASRIQGSGNQPQHF.

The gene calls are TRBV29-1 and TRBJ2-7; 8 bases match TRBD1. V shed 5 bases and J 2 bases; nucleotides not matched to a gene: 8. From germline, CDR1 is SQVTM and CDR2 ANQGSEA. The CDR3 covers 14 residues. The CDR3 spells CSVSLDRAAYEQYF. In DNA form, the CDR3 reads TGCAGCGTTTCCCTGGACAGGGCAGCCTACGAGCAGTACTTC.

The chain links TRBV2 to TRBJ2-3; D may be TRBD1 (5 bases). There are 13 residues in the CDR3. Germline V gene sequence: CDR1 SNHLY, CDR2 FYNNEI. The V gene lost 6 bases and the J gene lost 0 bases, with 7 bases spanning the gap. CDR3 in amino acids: CASRKGSTDTQYF. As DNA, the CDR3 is TGTGCCAGCAGAAAGGGGAGCACAGATACGCAGTATTTT.

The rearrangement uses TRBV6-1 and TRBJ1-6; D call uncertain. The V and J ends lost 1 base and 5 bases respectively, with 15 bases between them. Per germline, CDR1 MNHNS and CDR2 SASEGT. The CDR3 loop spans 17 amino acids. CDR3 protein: CASSEGFAAGHNSPLHF. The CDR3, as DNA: TGTGCCAGCAGTGAAGGGTTTGCGGCGGGCCATAATTCACCCCTCCACTTT.

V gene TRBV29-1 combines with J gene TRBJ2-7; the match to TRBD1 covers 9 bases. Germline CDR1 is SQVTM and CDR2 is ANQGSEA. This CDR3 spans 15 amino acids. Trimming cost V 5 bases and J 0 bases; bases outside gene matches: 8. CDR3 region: CSVSPGQGFSYEQYF. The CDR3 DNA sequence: TGCAGCGTTTCACCGGGACAGGGCTTCTCCTACGAGCAGTACTTC.

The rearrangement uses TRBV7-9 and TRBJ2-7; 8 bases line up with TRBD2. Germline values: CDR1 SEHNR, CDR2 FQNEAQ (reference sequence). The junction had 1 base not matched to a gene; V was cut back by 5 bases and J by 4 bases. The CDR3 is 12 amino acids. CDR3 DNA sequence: TGTGCCAGCAGCACTAGCGGATACGAGCAGTACTTC. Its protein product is CASSTSGYEQYF.

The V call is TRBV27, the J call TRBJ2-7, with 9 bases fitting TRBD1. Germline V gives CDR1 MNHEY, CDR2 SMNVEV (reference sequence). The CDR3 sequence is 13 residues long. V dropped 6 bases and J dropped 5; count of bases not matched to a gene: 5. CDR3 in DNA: TGTGCCAGCAGATTGACAGGGGGTCACGAGCAGTACTTC. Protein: CASRLTGGHEQYF.

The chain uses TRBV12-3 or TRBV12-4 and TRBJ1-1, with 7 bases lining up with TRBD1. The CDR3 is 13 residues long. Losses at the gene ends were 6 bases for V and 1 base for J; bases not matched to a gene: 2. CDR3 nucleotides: TGTGCCAGCAGGGACAGGCCGAACACTGAAGCTTTCTTT. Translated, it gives CASRDRPNTEAFF.

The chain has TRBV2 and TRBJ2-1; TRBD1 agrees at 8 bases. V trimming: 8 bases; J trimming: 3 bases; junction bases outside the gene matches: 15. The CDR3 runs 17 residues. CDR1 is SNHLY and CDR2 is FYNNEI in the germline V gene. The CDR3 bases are TGTGCCAGCGGGGCACTTGGACAGGGAATCGGCTACAATGAGCAGTTCTTC. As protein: CASGALGQGIGYNEQFF. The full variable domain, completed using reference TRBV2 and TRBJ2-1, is EPEVTQTPSHQVTQMGQEVILRCVPISNHLYFYWYRQILGQKVEFLVSFYNNEISEKSEIFDDQFSVERPDGSNFTLKIRSTKLEDSAMYFCASGALGQGIGYNEQFFGPGTRLTVL.

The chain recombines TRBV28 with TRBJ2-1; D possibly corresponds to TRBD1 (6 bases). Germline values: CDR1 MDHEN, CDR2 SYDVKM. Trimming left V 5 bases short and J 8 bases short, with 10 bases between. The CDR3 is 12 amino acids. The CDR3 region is CASSPRGYEQFF. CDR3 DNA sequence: TGTGCCAGCAGTCCTAGGGGGTATGAGCAGTTCTTC.

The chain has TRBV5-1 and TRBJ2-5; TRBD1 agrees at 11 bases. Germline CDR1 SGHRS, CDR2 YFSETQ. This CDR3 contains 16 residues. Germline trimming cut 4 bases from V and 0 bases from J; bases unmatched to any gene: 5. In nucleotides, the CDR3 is TGCGCCAGCAGCCCAGGGACAGGGGGTTACCAAGAGACCCAGTACTTC. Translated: CASSPGTGGYQETQYF.

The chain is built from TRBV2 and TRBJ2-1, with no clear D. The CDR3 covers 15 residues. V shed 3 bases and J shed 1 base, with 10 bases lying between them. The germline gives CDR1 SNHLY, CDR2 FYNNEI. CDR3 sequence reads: CASSEFVLSYNEQFF. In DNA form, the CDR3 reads TGTGCCAGCAGTGAGTTCGTCCTATCCTACAATGAGCAGTTCTTC. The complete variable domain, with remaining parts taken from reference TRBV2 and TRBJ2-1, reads EPEVTQTPSHQVTQMGQEVILRCVPISNHLYFYWYRQILGQKVEFLVSFYNNEISEKSEIFDDQFSVERPDGSNFTLKIRSTKLEDSAMYFCASSEFVLSYNEQFFGPGTRLTVL.

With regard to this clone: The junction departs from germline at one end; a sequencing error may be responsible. This CDR3 reads CASSLGAGGGLFNEQFF. The CDR3 DNA follows: TGTGCTAGCAGCTTAGGTGCTGGGGGGGGCCTCTTCAATGAGCAGTTCTTC. V usage is TRBV7-7 and J usage is TRBJ2-1; tentatively, D is TRBD2 (7 bases). The CDR3 is 17 residues long. Germline CDR1 reads SSHAT; CDR2 reads FNYEAQ (reference sequence).

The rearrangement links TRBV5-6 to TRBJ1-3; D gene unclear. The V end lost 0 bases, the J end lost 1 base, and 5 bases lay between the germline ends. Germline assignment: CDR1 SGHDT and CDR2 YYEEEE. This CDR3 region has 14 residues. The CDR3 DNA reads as TGTGCCAGCAGCTTGGTACTATCTGGAAACACCATATATTTT. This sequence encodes CASSLVLSGNTIYF.

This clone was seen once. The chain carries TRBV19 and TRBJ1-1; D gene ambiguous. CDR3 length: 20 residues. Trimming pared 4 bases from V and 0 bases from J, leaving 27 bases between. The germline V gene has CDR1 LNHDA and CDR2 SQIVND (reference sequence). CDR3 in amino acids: CASSKFLPINQVALNTEAFF. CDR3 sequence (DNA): TGTGCCAGTAGTAAGTTTCTCCCCATAAACCAGGTTGCTCTGAACACTGAAGCTTTCTTT.

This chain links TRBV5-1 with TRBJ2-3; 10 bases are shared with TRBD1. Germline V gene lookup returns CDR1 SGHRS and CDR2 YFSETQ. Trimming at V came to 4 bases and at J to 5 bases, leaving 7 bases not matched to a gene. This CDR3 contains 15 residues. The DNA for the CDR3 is TGCGCCAGCAGCGCAAACGGACAGGGGGGAGATACGCAGTATTTT. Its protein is CASSANGQGGDTQYF.

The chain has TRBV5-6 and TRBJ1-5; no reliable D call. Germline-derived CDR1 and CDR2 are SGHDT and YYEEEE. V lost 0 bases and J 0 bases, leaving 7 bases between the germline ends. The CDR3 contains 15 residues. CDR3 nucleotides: TGTGCCAGCAGCTTGGGAGGTTATAGCAATCAGCCCCAGCATTTT. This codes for CASSLGGYSNQPQHF.

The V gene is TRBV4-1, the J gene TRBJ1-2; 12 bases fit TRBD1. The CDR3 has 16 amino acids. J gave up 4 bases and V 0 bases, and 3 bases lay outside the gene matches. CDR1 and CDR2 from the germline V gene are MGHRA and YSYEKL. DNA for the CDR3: TGCGCCAGCAGCCAAGATAGGGGACAGGGGGCCTATGGCTACACCTTC. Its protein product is CASSQDRGQGAYGYTF.

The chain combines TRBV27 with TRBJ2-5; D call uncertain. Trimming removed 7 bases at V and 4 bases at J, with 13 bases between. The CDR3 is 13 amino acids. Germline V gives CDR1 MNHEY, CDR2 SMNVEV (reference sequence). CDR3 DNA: TGTGCCAGCACTTGGTCAGGATCAGAGACCCAGTACTTC. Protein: CASTWSGSETQYF.

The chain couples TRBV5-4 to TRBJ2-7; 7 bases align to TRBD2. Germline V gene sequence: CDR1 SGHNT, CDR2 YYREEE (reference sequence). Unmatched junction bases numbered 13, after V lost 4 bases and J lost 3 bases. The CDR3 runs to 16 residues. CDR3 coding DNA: TGTGCCAGCAGCCCCGGGTCTGGGATAGCGGGCTACGAGCAGTACTTC. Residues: CASSPGSGIAGYEQYF.

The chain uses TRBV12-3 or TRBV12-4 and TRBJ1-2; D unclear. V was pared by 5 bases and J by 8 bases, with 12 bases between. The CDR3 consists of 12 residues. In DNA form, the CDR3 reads TGTGCCAGCAGTCCTCGAGGGTCCGGCTACACCTTC. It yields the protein CASSPRGSGYTF.

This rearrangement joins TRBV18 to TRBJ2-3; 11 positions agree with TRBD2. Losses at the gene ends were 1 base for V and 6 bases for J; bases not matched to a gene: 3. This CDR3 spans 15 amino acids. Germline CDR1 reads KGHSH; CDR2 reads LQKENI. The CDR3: CASSPLAGGPDTQYF. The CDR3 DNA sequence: TGTGCCAGCTCACCACTAGCGGGGGGGCCTGATACGCAGTATTTT.

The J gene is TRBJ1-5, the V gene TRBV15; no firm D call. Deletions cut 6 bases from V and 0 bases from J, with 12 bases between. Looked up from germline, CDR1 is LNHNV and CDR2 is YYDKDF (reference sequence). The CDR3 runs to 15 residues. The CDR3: CATRQTDYSNQPQHF. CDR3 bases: TGTGCCACCAGACAGACCGACTATAGCAATCAGCCCCAGCATTTT.

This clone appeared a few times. The CDR3 protein is CASSIATDGIEQYF. The CDR3 DNA is TGTGCCAGCAGTATCGCGACAGACGGCATCGAGCAGTACTTC. The chain recombines TRBV2 with TRBJ2-7; D possibly corresponds to TRBD1 (5 bases). Per the germline V gene, CDR1 is SNHLY and CDR2 is FYNNEI. The CDR3 is made up of 14 amino acids. V lost 5 bases, J lost 6 bases, and 17 bases lay in between. The whole variable domain, remainder taken from reference TRBV2 and TRBJ2-7, is EPEVTQTPSHQVTQMGQEVILRCVPISNHLYFYWYRQILGQKVEFLVSFYNNEISEKSEIFDDQFSVERPDGSNFTLKIRSTKLEDSAMYFCASSIATDGIEQYFGPGTRLTVT.

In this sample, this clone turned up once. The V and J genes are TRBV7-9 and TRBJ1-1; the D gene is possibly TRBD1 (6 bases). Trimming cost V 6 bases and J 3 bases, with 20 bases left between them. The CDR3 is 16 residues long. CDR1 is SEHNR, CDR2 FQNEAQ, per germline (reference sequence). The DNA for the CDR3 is TGTGCCAGCAGTCGAGGGGGAAAACGGACGGACACTGAAGCTTTCTTT. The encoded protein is CASSRGGKRTDTEAFF.